The present T cell receptor (beta chain) was sequenced within a study of circulating CD8 cells and anti-PD-1 response in melanoma. V was pared by 4 bases and J by 2 bases, with 5 bases between. In germline, CDR1 is SGHTA, CDR2 FQGTGA. CDR3 length equals 12 residues. TCR libraries were prepared from 15 ng of total RNA with the QIAseq Immune Repertoire TCR panel. TCRdb re-analysed the reads in MiXCR, keeping a single row per CDR3 protein. This sample has 1,000 or so distinct CDR3 sequences; about 7% occur once, and the top ten carry more than 15%. From live CD3+CD8+TCRalphabeta+ cells, four PD-1 and/or TIGIT subsets were sorted. This clonotype rates as large. Its target is unknown. Regarding the study as a whole: DNEG was most diverse; TIGIT repertoires were least diverse.

The clonotype was recovered from a human donor with melanoma. Sample: CD8+ T cells from PBMCs, taken at baseline or after one month of anti-PD-1 therapy (not recorded which). This chain uses TRBV7-3 with TRBJ1-1, with unresolved D. CDR3 in DNA: TGTGCCAGCAGCTCTTTTAACACTGAAGCTTTCTTT. This codes for CASSSFNTEAFF.